This T cell receptor beta chain was profiled in a study of T-cell reconstitution after alpha-beta-depleted transplantation in children. General observations from the study: Expanded clones from the graft, numbering several hundred, reportedly supplied alpha-beta T cells about two months after transplant. Once a year had passed after transplant, T-cell counts and diversity came mostly from newly produced T cells. Diversity of TCRbeta at day 60 was high in some patients, arising from surviving recipient T cells and thymic progenitors.

The TCRbeta library incorporated unique molecular identifiers. TCRdb reprocessed the PCR reads with MiXCR, giving one entry per CDR3 protein. This sample has around 450,000 distinct CDR3 sequences, with more than 9% found just once. This CDR3 has 13 amino acids. Trimming cost V 3 bases and J 1 base; bases outside gene matches: 2. From germline, CDR1 is DFQATT and CDR2 SNEGSKA (reference sequence). This clonotype was detected ten times or more. Antigen: not known. Sequencing used PBMCs, obtained before TCRalphabeta/CD19-depleted stem cell transplant. The receptor was isolated from a child aged 2-15 years with inherited bone marrow failure, due to receive a stem cell transplant. This rearrangement joins TRBV20-1 to TRBJ2-5, with 7 positions matching TRBD2. CDR3 loop: CSASGRSQETQYF. CDR3 DNA sequence: TGCAGTGCTAGCGGGAGGAGCCAAGAGACCCAGTACTTC.